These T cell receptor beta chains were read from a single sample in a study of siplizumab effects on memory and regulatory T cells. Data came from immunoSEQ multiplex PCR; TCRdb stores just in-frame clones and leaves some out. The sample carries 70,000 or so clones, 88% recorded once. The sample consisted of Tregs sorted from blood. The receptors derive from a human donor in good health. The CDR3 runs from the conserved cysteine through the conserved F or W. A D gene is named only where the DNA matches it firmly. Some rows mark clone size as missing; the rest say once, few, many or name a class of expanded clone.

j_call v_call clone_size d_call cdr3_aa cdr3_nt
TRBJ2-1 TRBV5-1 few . CASSAGAGVLNEQFF TGCGCCAGCAGCGCGGGCGCAGGGGTGTTAAATGAGCAGTTCTTC
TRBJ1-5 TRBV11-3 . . CASSTTQGSQPQHF TGTGCCAGCAGTACTACCCAGGGAAGTCAGCCCCAGCATTTT
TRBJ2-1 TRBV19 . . CASSIGVSGRFRFF TGTGCCAGTAGTATTGGAGTCAGCGGTCGTTTTAGGTTCTTC
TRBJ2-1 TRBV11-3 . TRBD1 CASSIQGLPNNEQFF TGTGCCAGCAGCATACAGGGGCTCCCCAACAATGAGCAGTTCTTC
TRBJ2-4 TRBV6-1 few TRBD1 CASRGGQNIQYF TGTGCCAGCAGAGGGGGCCAAAACATTCAGTACTTC
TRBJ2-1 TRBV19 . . CASTLGPLASYNEQFF TGTGCCAGTACCCTTGGACCGCTAGCGTCATACAATGAGCAGTTCTTC
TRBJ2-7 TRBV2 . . CASSVKFYEQYF TGTGCCAGCAGTGTAAAATTCTACGAGCAGTACTTC
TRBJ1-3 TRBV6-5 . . CASRPGPTSGNTIYF TGTGCCAGCAGACCCGGGCCGACCTCTGGAAACACCATATATTTT
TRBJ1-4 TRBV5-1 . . CASSTGHAAFNEKLFF TGCGCCAGCAGCACTGGACATGCGGCTTTTAATGAAAAACTGTTTTTT
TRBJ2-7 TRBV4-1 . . CASSQARKAAEQYF TGCGCCAGCAGCCAAGCTAGGAAAGCCGCCGAGCAGTACTTC
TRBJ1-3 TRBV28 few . CASSLTGWANTIYF TGTGCCAGCAGTTTAACAGGGTGGGCAAACACCATATATTTT